A selection of T cell receptor beta chains follows, all from one sample in a study of T cell changes during pregnancy in multiple sclerosis. Assay used: immunoSEQ multiplex PCR; TCRdb lists only in-frame clones, some missing. The table shows about 27,000 clones, with roughly 86% occurring only once. Sequenced here: CD8+ T cells from peripheral blood mononuclear cells, sampled in the first trimester of pregnancy. Every receptor here comes from a female donor in good health, enrolled as a control in a pregnancy study. Each CDR3 is given with its conserved first and last residue. D genes are given only for firm matches. Rows give clone size only sometimes, using once, few, many, or a class for an expanded clone.

TRBJ1-3 | TRBV13 | TRBD1 | - | CASSPRQGAIFSGNTIYF | TGTGCCAGCAGCCCTAGACAGGGGGCCATATTCTCTGGAAACACCATATATTTT
TRBJ1-5 | TRBV28 | - | - | CASSPWESGGQPQHF | TGTGCCAGCAGTCCCTGGGAGTCCGGCGGTCAGCCCCAGCATTTT
TRBJ2-1 | TRBV4-3 | - | - | CASSQERLVSEQFF | TGCGCCAGCAGCCAAGAGAGACTAGTTTCTGAGCAGTTCTTC
TRBJ2-7 | TRBV27 | - | - | CASSGTEDYEQYF | TGTGCCAGCAGCGGGACTGAGGATTACGAGCAGTACTTC
TRBJ1-5 | TRBV28 | - | - | CASRPAGSNQPQHF | TGTGCCAGCAGGCCAGCAGGGAGCAATCAGCCCCAGCATTTT
TRBJ2-3 | TRBV6-5 | TRBD1 | - | CASTPGQGTDTQYF | TGTGCCAGCACCCCGGGACAGGGCACAGATACGCAGTATTTT
TRBJ2-1 | TRBV7-9 | TRBD2 | - | CASSHGTSGAKGDNEQFF | TGTGCCAGCAGCCACGGGACTAGCGGGGCCAAAGGAGACAATGAGCAGTTCTTC
TRBJ2-7 | TRBV5-1 | TRBD2 | - | CASSWTSGEYEQYF | TGCGCCAGCAGCTGGACTAGCGGGGAATACGAGCAGTACTTC
TRBJ2-1 | TRBV28 | TRBD2 | - | CASSLILAGGGEQFF | TGTGCCAGCAGTTTAATACTAGCGGGAGGGGGCGAGCAGTTCTTC
TRBJ2-1 | TRBV27 | - | - | CASSPGLGSYNEQFF | TGTGCCAGCAGTCCGGGACTCGGCTCCTACAATGAGCAGTTCTTC
TRBJ2-5 | TRBV7-8 | - | once | CASSPLDSQETQYF | TGTGCCAGCAGCCCTTTGGACAGCCAAGAGACCCAGTACTTC
TRBJ2-2 | TRBV19 | TRBD1 | medium-sized | CASSLQGALAGELFF | TGTGCCAGTAGTTTACAGGGGGCCCTCGCCGGGGAGCTGTTTTTT
TRBJ2-7 | TRBV15 | - | large | CATSRELGGHEQYF | TGTGCCACCAGCAGAGAGCTCGGGGGACACGAGCAGTACTTC
TRBJ2-3 | TRBV27 | TRBD2 | - | CASSDIVTSGTDTQYF | TGTGCCAGCAGCGACATAGTGACTAGCGGCACAGATACGCAGTATTTT
TRBJ1-1 | TRBV27 | - | - | CASSSQQGTEAFF | TGTGCCAGCAGTTCACAACAGGGTACTGAAGCTTTCTTT
TRBJ1-3 | TRBV15 | - | - | CATSRGTEGADTIYF | TGTGCCACCAGCAGAGGGACAGAAGGAGCGGACACCATATATTTT
TRBJ2-2 | TRBV7-3 | - | - | CASSPLGDTAGELFF | TGTGCCAGCAGCCCCCTCGGGGACACGGCCGGGGAGCTGTTTTTT
TRBJ1-5 | TRBV6-1 | TRBD1 | - | CASQKGQGTQPQHF | TGTGCCAGCCAAAAAGGACAGGGGACTCAGCCCCAGCATTTT
TRBJ1-2 | TRBV27 | - | - | CASSLSSGYGYTF | TGTGCCAGCAGTTTATCGTCGGGCTATGGCTACACCTTC
TRBJ2-1 | TRBV7-9 | TRBD2 | - | CASSPGSGGTYNEQFF | TGTGCCAGCAGTCCGGGGAGCGGGGGGACCTACAATGAGCAGTTCTTC
TRBJ2-7 | TRBV5-1 | - | - | CASSQIEGEQYF | TGCGCCAGCAGCCAAATCGAGGGCGAGCAGTACTTC
TRBJ2-1 | TRBV5-1 | TRBD2 | - | CASSPLGLAGDNEQFF | TGCGCCAGCAGCCCTCTCGGACTAGCGGGGGACAATGAGCAGTTCTTC
TRBJ2-3 | TRBV15 | TRBD2 | once | CATSGGREATDTQYF | TGTGCCACCAGCGGGGGGCGGGAGGCCACAGATACGCAGTATTTT
TRBJ1-6 | TRBV7-9 | TRBD1 | - | CASSIGQGNSPLHF | TGTGCCAGCAGCATAGGACAGGGGAATTCACCCCTCCACTTT
TRBJ1-2 | TRBV27 | TRBD1 | - | CASSRAGQGAGYGYTF | TGTGCCAGCAGCCGCGCCGGACAGGGGGCGGGCTATGGCTACACCTTC
TRBJ2-1 | TRBV27 | - | - | CASSFGGSQEQFF | TGTGCCAGCAGTTTTGGGGGCTCCCAGGAGCAGTTCTTC
TRBJ1-2 | TRBV9 | TRBD1 | - | CASTGQGQGHGYTF | TGTGCCAGCACCGGACAGGGACAGGGACATGGCTACACCTTC
TRBJ2-1 | TRBV5-6 | TRBD2 | - | CASSFGAGGLYNEQFF | TGTGCCAGCAGCTTTGGAGCGGGAGGGCTTTACAATGAGCAGTTCTTC
TRBJ1-2 | TRBV7-9 | - | - | CASRKLRTNGNYGYTF | TGTGCCAGCAGAAAATTACGCACCAACGGTAACTATGGCTACACCTTC
TRBJ2-1 | TRBV5-4 | - | - | CASSLSGNNEQFF | TGTGCCAGCAGCCTTAGCGGAAACAATGAGCAGTTCTTC
TRBJ2-3 | TRBV7-2 | TRBD2 | few | CASSSTSGPTDTQYF | TGTGCCAGCAGCTCGACTAGCGGCCCCACAGATACGCAGTATTTT
TRBJ2-1 | TRBV27 | TRBD2 | - | CASSLSPGLAGVEQFF | TGTGCCAGCAGTTTAAGTCCGGGACTAGCGGGAGTTGAGCAGTTCTTC
TRBJ1-1 | TRBV2 | - | - | CASSGGGTEAFF | TGTGCCAGCAGTGGGGGGGGCACTGAAGCTTTCTTT
TRBJ1-2 | TRBV5-6 | - | - | CASSTTSNYGYTF | TGTGCCAGCAGCACCACATCTAACTATGGCTACACCTTC
TRBJ2-7 | TRBV19 | TRBD1 | - | CASSTGTVAYEQYF | TGTGCCAGTAGTACCGGGACAGTAGCCTACGAGCAGTACTTC
TRBJ1-2 | TRBV5-1 | TRBD1 | - | CASAYATGKGHGYTF | TGCGCCAGCGCATATGCGACAGGGAAAGGACATGGCTACACCTTC
TRBJ2-7 | TRBV28 | - | - | CASSFRLARDEQYF | TGTGCCAGCAGTTTTCGGCTAGCGCGAGACGAGCAGTACTTC
TRBJ2-7 | TRBV5-5 | TRBD1 | - | CASSSGTGSDEQYF | TGTGCCAGCAGCTCTGGGACAGGGTCTGACGAGCAGTACTTC
TRBJ2-3 | TRBV28 | TRBD2 | - | CASSPPWIAGPTDTQYF | TGTGCCAGCAGTCCCCCCTGGATAGCGGGACCCACAGATACGCAGTATTTT
TRBJ2-1 | TRBV7-3 | TRBD2 | - | CASSFAGGNEQFF | TGTGCCAGCAGCTTCGCGGGAGGCAATGAGCAGTTCTTC
TRBJ2-7 | TRBV11-1 | TRBD1 | - | CASSPRDRLYEQYF | TGTGCCAGCAGCCCACGGGACAGACTCTACGAGCAGTACTTC
TRBJ1-4 | TRBV19 | TRBD1 | once | CASGQGGEKLFF | TGTGCCAGTGGACAGGGGGGTGAAAAACTGTTTTTT
TRBJ1-5 | TRBV28 | - | - | CASSLMAVNQPQHF | TGTGCCAGCAGTTTAATGGCAGTAAATCAGCCCCAGCATTTT
TRBJ2-7 | TRBV9 | - | - | CASSSAGRAYEQYF | TGTGCCAGCAGCTCTGCCGGGCGGGCCTACGAGCAGTACTTC
TRBJ1-2 | TRBV6-5 | - | - | CASSSISGGSNYGYTF | TGTGCCAGCAGTTCCATATCTGGGGGCTCTAACTATGGCTACACCTTC
TRBJ2-6 | TRBV19 | - | - | CASSIDWGGPGANVLTF | TGTGCCAGTAGTATAGATTGGGGGGGGCCTGGGGCCAACGTCCTGACTTTC